This T cell receptor (beta chain) was retrieved from a study of shared clonotypes between healthy human individuals. Study as a whole: Three plates each covered CD4 naive and memory; CD8 naive two, CD8 memory one.

Germline-derived CDR1 and CDR2 are LNHDA and SQIVND (reference sequence). The V gene lost 0 bases and the J gene lost 7 bases, with 6 bases spanning the gap. The CDR3 runs 12 residues. Assay used: immunoSEQ multiplex PCR; TCRdb lists only in-frame clones, some missing. The sample includes some 2 million clones, over 85% of them seen just once. The material sequenced was naive CD4+ T cells sorted from blood. Subset of the sample: CD45RA+ positively selected. The receptor's source is a man between 18 and 35 years old in good health. The chain is built from TRBV19 and TRBJ2-5, with unresolved D. Written as DNA, the CDR3 is TGTGCCAGTAGTATAGATCCCCGGACCCAGTACTTC. It translates to CASSIDPRTQYF.